One TCR beta chain is described in this entry. Its matching antigen is unknown. Repertoires were generated with immunoSEQ multiplex PCR, while TCRdb's copy carries only in-frame clones and drops some. The sample holds 20,000 to 25,000 clones, 65% to 80% seen once. This record belongs to a study of cytotoxic CD8 clonotypes in ibrutinib-treated CLL. Study at large: Partial responses totalled about 25 and complete responses 2; after median roughly 70 months, about 15 remained remitted and approximately twelve progressed. Averaging across samples gave roughly 230,000 productive templates and tens of thousands of productive rearrangements. Findings of the study overall: Sustained-remission patients were sampled at one set of times and progressing patients at different ones. Clonality rose at ibrutinib response and fell back toward baseline at progression.

Germline CDR1 and CDR2: SGHTA and FQGNSA. The CDR3 covers 13 residues. Trimming left V 4 bases short and J 4 bases short, with 8 bases between. The chain carries TRBV7-2 and TRBJ1-3, with D unclear. This specimen was PBMCs, taken after 12 months of ibrutinib treatment. The sequence was collected from a human donor with chronic lymphocytic leukemia. The chain's CDR3 is CASSSLGGNTIYF. CDR3 coding DNA: TGTGCCAGCAGCTCGTTGGGGGGAAACACCATATATTTT.